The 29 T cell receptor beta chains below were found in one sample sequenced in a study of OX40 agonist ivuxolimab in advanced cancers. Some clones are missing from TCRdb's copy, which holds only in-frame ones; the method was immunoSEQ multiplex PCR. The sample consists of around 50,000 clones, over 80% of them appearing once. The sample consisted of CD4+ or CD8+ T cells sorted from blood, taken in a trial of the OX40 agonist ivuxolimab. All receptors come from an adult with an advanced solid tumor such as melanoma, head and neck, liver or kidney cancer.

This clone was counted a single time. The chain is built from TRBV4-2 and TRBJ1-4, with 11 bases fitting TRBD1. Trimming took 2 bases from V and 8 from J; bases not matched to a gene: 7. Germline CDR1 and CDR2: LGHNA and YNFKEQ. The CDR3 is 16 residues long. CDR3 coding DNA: TGTGCCAGCAGCCAACCGGGACAGGGGGTAGGGGAAAAACTGTTTTTT. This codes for CASSQPGQGVGEKLFF.

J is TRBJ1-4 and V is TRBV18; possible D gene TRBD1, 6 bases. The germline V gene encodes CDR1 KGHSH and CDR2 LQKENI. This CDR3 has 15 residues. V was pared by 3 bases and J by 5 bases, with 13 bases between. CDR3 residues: CASSPPPGQNEKLFF. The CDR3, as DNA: TGTGCCAGCTCACCTCCCCCCGGACAGAATGAAAAACTGTTTTTT.

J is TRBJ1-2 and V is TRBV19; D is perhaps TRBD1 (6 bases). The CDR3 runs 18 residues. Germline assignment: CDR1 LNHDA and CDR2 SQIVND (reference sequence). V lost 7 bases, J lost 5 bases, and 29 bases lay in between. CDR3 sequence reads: CASTSEAGHGYDSYGYTF. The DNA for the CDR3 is TGTGCCAGTACCTCGGAGGCGGGACACGGATACGATTCGTATGGCTACACCTTC.

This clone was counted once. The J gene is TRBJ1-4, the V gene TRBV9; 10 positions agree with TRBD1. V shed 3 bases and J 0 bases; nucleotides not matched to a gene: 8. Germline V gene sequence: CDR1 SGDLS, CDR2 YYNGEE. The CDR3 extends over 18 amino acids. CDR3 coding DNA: TGTGCCAGCAGCGCGGGACAGGGGAGAGGTGCAACTAATGAAAAACTGTTTTTT. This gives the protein CASSAGQGRGATNEKLFF.

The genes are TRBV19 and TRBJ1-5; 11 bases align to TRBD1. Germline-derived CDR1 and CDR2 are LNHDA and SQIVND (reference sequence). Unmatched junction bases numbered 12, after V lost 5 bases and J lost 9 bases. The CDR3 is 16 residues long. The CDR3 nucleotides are TGTGCCAGTAGTCCTAGCCGGGACAGGGGGGTCCGGCCCCAGCATTTT. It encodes CASSPSRDRGVRPQHF.

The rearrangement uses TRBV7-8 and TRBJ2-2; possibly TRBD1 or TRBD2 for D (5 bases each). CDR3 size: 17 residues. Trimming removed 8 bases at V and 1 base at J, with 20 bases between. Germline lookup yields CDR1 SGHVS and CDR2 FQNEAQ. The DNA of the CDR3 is TGTGCCAGCCGCCCCGGGGAAGGTGGGGGGAACACCGGGGAGCTGTTTTTT. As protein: CASRPGEGGGNTGELFF.

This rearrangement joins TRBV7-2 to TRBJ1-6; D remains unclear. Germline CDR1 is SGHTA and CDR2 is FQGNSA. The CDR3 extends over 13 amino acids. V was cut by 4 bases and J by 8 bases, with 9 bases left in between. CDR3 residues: CASSWTGYSPLHF. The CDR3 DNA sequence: TGTGCCAGCAGCTGGACGGGGTATTCACCCCTCCACTTT.

The DNA of the CDR3 is TGTGCCTGGGGACTAGCGGGAGGGACTGAGCAGTTCTTC. It encodes CAWGLAGGTEQFF. The V gene is TRBV30, the J gene TRBJ2-1; 15 bases line up with TRBD2. J gave up 9 bases and V 5 bases, and 2 bases lay outside the gene matches. This CDR3 has 13 amino acids. From germline, CDR1 is GTSNPN and CDR2 SVGIG (reference sequence).

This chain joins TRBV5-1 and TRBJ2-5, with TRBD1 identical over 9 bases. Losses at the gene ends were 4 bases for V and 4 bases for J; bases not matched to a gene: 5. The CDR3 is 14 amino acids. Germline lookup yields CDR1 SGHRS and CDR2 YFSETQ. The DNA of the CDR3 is TGCGCCAGCAGCCCACAGGGGGCTGGAGAGACCCAGTACTTC. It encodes CASSPQGAGETQYF.

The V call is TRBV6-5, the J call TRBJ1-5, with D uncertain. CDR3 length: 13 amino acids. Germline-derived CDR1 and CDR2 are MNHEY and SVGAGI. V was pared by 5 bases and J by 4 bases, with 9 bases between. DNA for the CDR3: TGTGCCAGCAGTGAAACGTTTAATCAGCCCCAGCATTTT. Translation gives CASSETFNQPQHF.

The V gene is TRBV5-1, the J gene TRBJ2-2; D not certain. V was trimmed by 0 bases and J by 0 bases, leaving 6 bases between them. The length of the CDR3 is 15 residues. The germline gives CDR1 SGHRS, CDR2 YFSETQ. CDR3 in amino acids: CASSLVESNTGELFF. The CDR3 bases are TGCGCCAGCAGCTTGGTAGAATCGAACACCGGGGAGCTGTTTTTT.

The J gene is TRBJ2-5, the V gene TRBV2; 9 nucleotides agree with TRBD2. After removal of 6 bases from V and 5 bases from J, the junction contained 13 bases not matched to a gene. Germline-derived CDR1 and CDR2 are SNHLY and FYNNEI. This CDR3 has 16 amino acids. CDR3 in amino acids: CASRANRASGKETQYF. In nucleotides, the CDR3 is TGTGCCAGCAGGGCAAACAGGGCTAGCGGGAAGGAGACCCAGTACTTC.

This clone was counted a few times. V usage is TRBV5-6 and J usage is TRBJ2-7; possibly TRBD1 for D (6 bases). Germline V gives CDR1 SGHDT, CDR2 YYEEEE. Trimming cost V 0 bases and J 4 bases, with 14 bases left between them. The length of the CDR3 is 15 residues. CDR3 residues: CASSLETGKIYEQYF. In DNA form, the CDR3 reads TGTGCCAGCAGCTTGGAAACAGGGAAGATTTACGAGCAGTACTTC. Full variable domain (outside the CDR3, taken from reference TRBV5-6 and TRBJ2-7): DAGVTQSPTHLIKTRGQQVTLRCSPKSGHDTVSWYQQALGQGPQFIFQYYEEEERQRGNFPDRFSGHQFPNYSSELNVNALLLGDSALYLCASSLETGKIYEQYFGPGTRLTVT.

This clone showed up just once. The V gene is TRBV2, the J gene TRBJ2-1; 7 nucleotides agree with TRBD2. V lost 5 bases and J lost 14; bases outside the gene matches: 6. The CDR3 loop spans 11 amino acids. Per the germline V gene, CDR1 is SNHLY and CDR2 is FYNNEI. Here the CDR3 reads CASSLRDYKFF. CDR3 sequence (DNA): TGTGCCAGCAGTCTCCGGGACTATAAGTTCTTC.

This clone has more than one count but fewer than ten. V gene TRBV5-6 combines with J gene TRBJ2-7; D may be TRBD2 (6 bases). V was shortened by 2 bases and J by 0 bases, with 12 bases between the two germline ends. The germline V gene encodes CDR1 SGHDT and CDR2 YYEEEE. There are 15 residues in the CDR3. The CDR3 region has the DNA TGTGCCAGCAGCTTCGGAGGGGTCCCCTCCTACGAGCAGTACTTC. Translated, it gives CASSFGGVPSYEQYF.

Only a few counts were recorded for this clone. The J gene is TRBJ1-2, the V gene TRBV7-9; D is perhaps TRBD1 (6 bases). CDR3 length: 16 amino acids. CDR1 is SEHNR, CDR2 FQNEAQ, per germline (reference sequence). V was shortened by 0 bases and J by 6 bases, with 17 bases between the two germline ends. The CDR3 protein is CASSLARAAGENGYTF. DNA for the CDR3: TGTGCCAGCAGCTTAGCGCGGGCGGCAGGGGAGAATGGCTACACCTTC.

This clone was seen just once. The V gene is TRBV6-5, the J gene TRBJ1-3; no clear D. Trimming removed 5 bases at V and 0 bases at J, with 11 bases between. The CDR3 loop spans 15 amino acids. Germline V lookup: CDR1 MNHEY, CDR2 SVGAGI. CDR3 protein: CASSASQFSGNTIYF. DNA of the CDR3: TGTGCCAGCAGTGCGTCCCAATTCTCTGGAAACACCATATATTTT.

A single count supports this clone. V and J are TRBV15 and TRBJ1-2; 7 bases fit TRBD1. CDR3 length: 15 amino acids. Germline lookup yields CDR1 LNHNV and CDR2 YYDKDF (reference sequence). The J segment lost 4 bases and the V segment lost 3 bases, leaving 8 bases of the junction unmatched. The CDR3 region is CATSSFGGGLYGYTF. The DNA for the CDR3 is TGTGCCACCAGCAGCTTTGGAGGGGGCCTCTATGGCTACACCTTC.

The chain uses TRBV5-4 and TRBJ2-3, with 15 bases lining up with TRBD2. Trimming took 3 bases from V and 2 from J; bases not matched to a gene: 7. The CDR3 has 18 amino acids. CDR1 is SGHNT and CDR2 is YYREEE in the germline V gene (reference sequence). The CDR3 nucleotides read TGTGCCAGCAGCTCGGGACTAGCGGGAGGCATCCTCACAGATACGCAGTATTTT. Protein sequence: CASSSGLAGGILTDTQYF.

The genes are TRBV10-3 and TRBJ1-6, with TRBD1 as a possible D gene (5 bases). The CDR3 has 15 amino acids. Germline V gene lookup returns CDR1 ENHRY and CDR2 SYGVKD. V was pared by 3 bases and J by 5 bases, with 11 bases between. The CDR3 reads CAISEKGLNNSPLHF. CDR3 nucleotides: TGTGCCATCAGTGAAAAGGGACTTAATAATTCACCCCTCCACTTT.

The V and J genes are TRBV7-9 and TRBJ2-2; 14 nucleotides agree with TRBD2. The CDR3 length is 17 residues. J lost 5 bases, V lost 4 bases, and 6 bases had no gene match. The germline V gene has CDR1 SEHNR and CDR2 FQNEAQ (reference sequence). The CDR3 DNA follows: TGTGCCAGCAGCTCCCCGGGACTAGCGGGAGAGACCGGGGAGCTGTTTTTT. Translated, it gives CASSSPGLAGETGELFF.

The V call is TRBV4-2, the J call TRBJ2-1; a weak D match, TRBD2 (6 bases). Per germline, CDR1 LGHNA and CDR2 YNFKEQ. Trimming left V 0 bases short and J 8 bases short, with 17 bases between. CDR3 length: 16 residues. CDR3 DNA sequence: TGTGCCAGCAGCCAAGATGGAGCTAGGAGGGTCGATGAGCAGTTCTTC. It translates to CASSQDGARRVDEQFF.

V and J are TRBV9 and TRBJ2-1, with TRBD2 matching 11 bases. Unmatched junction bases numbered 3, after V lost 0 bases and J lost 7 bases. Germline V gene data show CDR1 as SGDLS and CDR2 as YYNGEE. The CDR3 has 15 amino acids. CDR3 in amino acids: CASSVASSGGNEQFF. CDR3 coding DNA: TGTGCCAGCAGCGTAGCTTCTAGCGGGGGGAATGAGCAGTTCTTC.

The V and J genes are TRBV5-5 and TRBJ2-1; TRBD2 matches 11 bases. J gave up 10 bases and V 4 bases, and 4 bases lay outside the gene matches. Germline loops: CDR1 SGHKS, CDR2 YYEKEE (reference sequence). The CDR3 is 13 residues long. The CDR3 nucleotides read TGTGCCAGCAGCCGAACTAGCGGGGGAGAGCAGTTCTTC. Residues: CASSRTSGGEQFF.

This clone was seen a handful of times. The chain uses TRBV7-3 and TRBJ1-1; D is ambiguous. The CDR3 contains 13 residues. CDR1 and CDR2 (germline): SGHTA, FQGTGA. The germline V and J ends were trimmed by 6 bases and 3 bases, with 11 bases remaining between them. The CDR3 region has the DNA TGTGCCAGCAGGGGTATTCCATACACTGAAGCTTTCTTT. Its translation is CASRGIPYTEAFF.

The CDR3 spells CATSRAPDHGGEQYF. In nucleotides, the CDR3 is TGTGCCACCAGCAGAGCCCCGGACCATGGGGGCGAGCAGTACTTC. V and J are TRBV15 and TRBJ2-7; D might be TRBD1 or TRBD2, each matching 5 bases. The CDR3 contains 15 residues. Trimming shortened V by 1 base and J by 6 bases, and 16 bases separated the two germline ends. In germline, CDR1 is LNHNV, CDR2 YYDKDF (reference sequence).

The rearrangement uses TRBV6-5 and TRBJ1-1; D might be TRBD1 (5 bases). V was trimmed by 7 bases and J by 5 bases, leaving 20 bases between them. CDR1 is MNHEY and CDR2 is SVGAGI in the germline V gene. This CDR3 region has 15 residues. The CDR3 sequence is CASITLDGGSTEAFF. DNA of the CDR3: TGTGCCAGCATTACTTTGGACGGGGGGAGTACTGAAGCTTTCTTT.

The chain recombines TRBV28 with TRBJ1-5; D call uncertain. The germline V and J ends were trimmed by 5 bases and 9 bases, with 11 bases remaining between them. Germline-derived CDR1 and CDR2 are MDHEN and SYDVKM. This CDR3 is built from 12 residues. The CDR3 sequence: CASSPAVGPQHF. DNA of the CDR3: TGTGCCAGCAGTCCCGCCGTGGGGCCCCAGCATTTT.

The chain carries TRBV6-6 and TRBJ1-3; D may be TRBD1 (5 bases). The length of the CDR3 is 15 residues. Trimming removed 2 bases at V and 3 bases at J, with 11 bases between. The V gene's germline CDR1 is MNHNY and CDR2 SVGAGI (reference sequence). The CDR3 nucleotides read TGTGCCAGCAGTTACGAGGGGCCCTTTGGAAACACCATATATTTT. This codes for CASSYEGPFGNTIYF.